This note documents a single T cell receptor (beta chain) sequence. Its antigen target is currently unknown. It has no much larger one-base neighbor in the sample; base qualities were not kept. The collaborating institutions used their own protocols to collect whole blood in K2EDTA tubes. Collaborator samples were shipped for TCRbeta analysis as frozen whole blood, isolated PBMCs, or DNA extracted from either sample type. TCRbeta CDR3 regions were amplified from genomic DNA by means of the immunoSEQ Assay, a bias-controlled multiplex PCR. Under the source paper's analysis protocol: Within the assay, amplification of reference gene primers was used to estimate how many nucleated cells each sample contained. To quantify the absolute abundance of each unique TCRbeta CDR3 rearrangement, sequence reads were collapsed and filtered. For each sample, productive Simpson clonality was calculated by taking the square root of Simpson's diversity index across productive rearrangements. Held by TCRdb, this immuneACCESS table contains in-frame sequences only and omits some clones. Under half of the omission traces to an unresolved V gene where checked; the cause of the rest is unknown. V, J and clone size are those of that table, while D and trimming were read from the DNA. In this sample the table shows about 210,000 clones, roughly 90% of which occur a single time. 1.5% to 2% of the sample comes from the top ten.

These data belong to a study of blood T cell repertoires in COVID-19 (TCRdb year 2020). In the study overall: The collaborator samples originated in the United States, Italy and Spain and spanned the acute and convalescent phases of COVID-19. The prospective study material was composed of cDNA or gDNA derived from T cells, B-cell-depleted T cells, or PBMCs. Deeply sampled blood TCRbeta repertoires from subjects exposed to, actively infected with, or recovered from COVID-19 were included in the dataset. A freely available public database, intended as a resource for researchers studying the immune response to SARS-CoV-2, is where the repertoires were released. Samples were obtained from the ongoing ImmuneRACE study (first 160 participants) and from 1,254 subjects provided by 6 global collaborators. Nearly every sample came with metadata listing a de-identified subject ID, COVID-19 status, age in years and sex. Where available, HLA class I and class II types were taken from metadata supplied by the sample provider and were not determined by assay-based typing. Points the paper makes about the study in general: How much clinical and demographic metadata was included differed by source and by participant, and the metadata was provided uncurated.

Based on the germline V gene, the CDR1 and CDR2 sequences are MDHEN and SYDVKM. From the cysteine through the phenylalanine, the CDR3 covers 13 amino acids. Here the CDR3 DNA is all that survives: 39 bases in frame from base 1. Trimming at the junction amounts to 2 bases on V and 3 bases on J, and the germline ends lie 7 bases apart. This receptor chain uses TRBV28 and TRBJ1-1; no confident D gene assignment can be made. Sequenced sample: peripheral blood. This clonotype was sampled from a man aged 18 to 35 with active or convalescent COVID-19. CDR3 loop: CASSLPLDTEAFF. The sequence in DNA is TGTGCCAGCAGTTTACCCCTAGACACTGAAGCTTTCTTT.